The TCR beta chain under discussion was sequenced for a study of blood T cell repertoires in COVID-19. Germline trimming cut 6 bases from V and 5 bases from J; bases unmatched to any gene: 5. The CDR3 length is 13 residues. Germline lookup yields CDR1 MNHEY and CDR2 SVGAGI. Assay used: immunoSEQ multiplex PCR; TCRdb lists only in-frame clones, some missing. The sample contains more than 150,000 clones, roughly 80% of which appear only once. This chain uses TRBV6-5 with TRBJ1-2; TRBD1 agrees at 8 bases. This sequence originates from a young man with active or convalescent COVID-19. The sequenced sample consisted of peripheral blood. The chain's CDR3 is CASRIGQGYGYTF. CDR3 coding DNA: TGTGCCAGCAGGATCGGACAGGGATATGGCTACACCTTC.